One and the same sample provided the 23 T cell receptor beta chains below, sequenced in a study of CD8 T cells in ankylosing spondylitis. TCRdb reprocessed the 5' RACE reads via MiXCR and lists one record per CDR3 protein. The data hold 250,000 or so distinct CDR3 sequences, with 18% observed a single time. What was sequenced was blood, either unsorted or a sorted T cell fraction (not recorded which). These receptors were obtained from a male donor with ankylosing spondylitis or in good health (not recorded which).

This chain joins TRBV4-1 and TRBJ1-3, with D hard to call. Germline V gives CDR1 MGHRA, CDR2 YSYEKL. The V and J ends lost 5 bases and 4 bases respectively, with 6 bases between them. The CDR3 covers 12 residues. In DNA, the CDR3 is TGCGCCAGCAGCAACGCAGGAAACACCATATATTTT. Encoded protein: CASSNAGNTIYF.

This clonotype was counted many times. CDR3 amino acids: CASRYLGGMGETQYF. As DNA, the CDR3 is TGCGCCAGCAGGTACCTAGGAGGTATGGGCGAGACCCAGTACTTC. The rearrangement uses TRBV5-1 and TRBJ2-5, with TRBD2 as a possible D gene (5 bases). The CDR3 has 15 residues. Germline CDR1 reads SGHRS; CDR2 reads YFSETQ. The germline V and J ends were trimmed by 5 bases and 5 bases, with 19 bases remaining between them.

There are a few counts of this clonotype. This chain links TRBV6-1 with TRBJ2-1, with 7 bases aligning to TRBD2. Germline values: CDR1 MNHNS, CDR2 SASEGT. This CDR3 region has 15 residues. V lost 5 bases, J lost 4 bases, and 8 bases stayed unmatched. Here the CDR3 DNA reads TGTGCCAGCAGTACGGGGCTAGCGGCTTACAATGAGCAGTTCTTC. Translation: CASSTGLAAYNEQFF.

The chain carries TRBV3-1 and TRBJ2-1; 7 bases fit TRBD2. CDR3 length equals 17 residues. CDR1 and CDR2 (germline): LGHDT, YNNKEL (reference sequence). The V segment lost 0 bases and the J segment 5 bases; nucleotides outside the gene matches: 10. The CDR3 nucleotides are TGTGCCAGCAGCCAAGAAGTAGCGGGTACGCTCGACAATGAGCAGTTCTTC. The encoded protein is CASSQEVAGTLDNEQFF.

The chain carries TRBV29-1 and TRBJ2-7; tentative D call: TRBD2 (7 bases). Germline-derived CDR1 and CDR2 are SQVTM and ANQGSEA. The CDR3 has 15 amino acids. V was cut by 6 bases and J by 6 bases, with 24 bases left in between. Here the CDR3 reads CSVKGGDGNLGEQYF. In DNA, the CDR3 is TGCAGCGTGAAAGGGGGGGATGGGAATCTGGGCGAGCAGTACTTC.

The chain employs TRBV28 and TRBJ2-3; D unresolved. The CDR3 has 15 amino acids. Trimming stripped 6 bases from V and 2 bases from J, with 15 bases between. The germline V gene encodes CDR1 MDHEN and CDR2 SYDVKM. CDR3 residues: CASSRTLSFTDTQYF. The CDR3 DNA reads TGTGCCAGCAGCCGCACCTTAAGTTTCACAGATACGCAGTATTTT. The whole variable domain, filled in from reference TRBV28 and TRBJ2-3, reads DVKVTQSSRYLVKRTGEKVFLECVQDMDHENMFWYRQDPGLGLRLIYFSYDVKMKEKGDIPEGYSVSREKKERFSLILESASTNQTSMYLCASSRTLSFTDTQYFGPGTRLTVL.

The chain is built from TRBV15 and TRBJ2-2; TRBD2 might be the D (5 bases). The V gene's germline CDR1 is LNHNV and CDR2 YYDKDF (reference sequence). The V gene lost 1 base and the J gene lost 5 bases, with 11 bases spanning the gap. The CDR3 is made up of 15 amino acids. CDR3 loop: CATSRGREGTGELFF. In nucleotides, the CDR3 is TGTGCCACCAGCAGAGGTCGGGAAGGGACCGGGGAGCTGTTTTTT.

J is TRBJ2-1 and V is TRBV7-9; no firm D call. The germline V gene encodes CDR1 SEHNR and CDR2 FQNEAQ (reference sequence). This CDR3 is built from 14 residues. Trimming removed 5 bases from V and 2 bases from J, with 10 bases in between. The CDR3 loop is CASSPPEPYNEQFF. CDR3 sequence (DNA): TGTGCCAGCAGCCCGCCAGAGCCCTACAATGAGCAGTTCTTC.

This chain connects TRBV3-1 to TRBJ2-5, with 8 bases that match TRBD2. The CDR3 runs 16 residues. The germline CDR1 and CDR2 sequences are LGHDT and YNNKEL (reference sequence). The junction had 5 bases not matched to a gene; V was cut back by 0 bases and J by 2 bases. In nucleotides, the CDR3 is TGTGCCAGCAGCCAAGATCGAAGCGGGAGTCAAGAGACCCAGTACTTC. Encoded protein: CASSQDRSGSQETQYF.

The table lists this clonotype with many counts. The chain combines TRBV12-3 or TRBV12-4 with TRBJ2-4; no definite D call. The germline V and J ends were trimmed by 3 bases and 0 bases, with 15 bases remaining between them. The CDR3 length is 17 residues. The CDR3 DNA reads TGTGCCAGCAGTTTTTCGGTCTACCGTCTAGCCAAAAACATTCAGTACTTC. Amino acids: CASSFSVYRLAKNIQYF.

This clonotype was observed a single time. J is TRBJ2-5 and V is TRBV6-5; D is perhaps TRBD2 (6 bases). The CDR3 is 14 residues long. V gave up 3 bases and J gave up 2 bases, with 10 bases separating them. The germline gives CDR1 MNHEY, CDR2 SVGAGI. DNA of the CDR3: TGTGCCAGCAGTTATTTTGCGGGGCAAGAGACCCAGTACTTC. Its protein product is CASSYFAGQETQYF.

V and J are TRBV7-9 and TRBJ2-3; tentative D call: TRBD2 (6 bases). There are 14 residues in the CDR3. With 5 bases removed from V and 4 bases from J, the gap between germline ends came to 13 bases. CDR1 is SEHNR, CDR2 FQNEAQ, per germline (reference sequence). The chain's CDR3 is CASSPWEAADTQYF. CDR3 DNA: TGTGCCAGCAGCCCGTGGGAGGCGGCAGATACGCAGTATTTT.

This clonotype occurred a few times. V usage is TRBV29-1 and J usage is TRBJ2-1; 8 nucleotides line up with TRBD2. V shed 1 base, J shed 5 bases, and the junction held 4 bases outside the gene matches. Germline CDR1 reads SQVTM; CDR2 reads ANQGSEA. The CDR3 totals 14 residues. For the CDR3, the DNA is TGCAGCGTTGAAGTGGCTAGCGGGCACAATGAGCAGTTCTTC. Translating it yields CSVEVASGHNEQFF.

In this sample, this clonotype turned up many times. The genes are TRBV5-1 and TRBJ2-7; tentative D call: TRBD1 (6 bases). Trimming cost V 4 bases and J 3 bases, with 11 bases left between them. CDR1 SGHRS and CDR2 YFSETQ come from the germline V gene. This CDR3 contains 13 residues. The CDR3 coding sequence is TGCGCCAGCAGCCCAGGGGACAACTACGAGCAGTACTTC. It is translated as CASSPGDNYEQYF.

This clonotype came up many times. This rearrangement joins TRBV5-5 to TRBJ2-1; D call uncertain. V was pared by 1 base and J by 8 bases, with 4 bases between. The CDR3 sequence is 11 residues long. Germline V lookup: CDR1 SGHKS, CDR2 YYEKEE (reference sequence). The CDR3 is CASSLMHEQFF. CDR3 in DNA: TGTGCCAGCAGCTTGATGCATGAGCAGTTCTTC.

This clonotype was found a few times. The rearrangement joins TRBV12-3 or TRBV12-4 to TRBJ2-5; 16 nucleotides line up with TRBD2. This CDR3 has 15 residues. The ends lost 7 bases at V and 2 bases at J; junction bases unmatched: 1. The CDR3 region has the DNA TGTGCCAGCAAGGGACTAGCGGGAGGGCAAGAGACCCAGTACTTC. It encodes CASKGLAGGQETQYF.

The chain couples TRBV20-1 to TRBJ2-3; the match to TRBD2 covers 7 bases. Per germline, CDR1 DFQATT and CDR2 SNEGSKA (reference sequence). The CDR3 covers 15 residues. Germline trimming cut 1 base from V and 0 bases from J; bases unmatched to any gene: 4. The CDR3 loop is CSARGLANSTDTQYF. The CDR3 region has the DNA TGCAGTGCTAGAGGACTAGCAAACAGCACAGATACGCAGTATTTT.

The chain joins TRBV5-6 to TRBJ2-1, with D possibly TRBD1 on 6 matching bases. Trimming took off 4 bases at V and 9 bases at J, with 11 bases between the two ends. Germline V gene data show CDR1 as SGHDT and CDR2 as YYEEEE. CDR3 length: 12 residues. The CDR3 protein is CASSTTGSEQFF. DNA of the CDR3: TGTGCCAGCAGCACTACAGGGAGTGAGCAGTTCTTC. The whole variable domain, filled in from reference TRBV5-6 and TRBJ2-1, reads DAGVTQSPTHLIKTRGQQVTLRCSPKSGHDTVSWYQQALGQGPQFIFQYYEEEERQRGNFPDRFSGHQFPNYSSELNVNALLLGDSALYLCASSTTGSEQFFGPGTRLTVL.

This clonotype was seen more than once but under ten times. V and J are TRBV7-9 and TRBJ1-3; tentative D call: TRBD1 (5 bases). The germline CDR1 and CDR2 sequences are SEHNR and FQNEAQ (reference sequence). The CDR3 is made up of 14 amino acids. V dropped 2 bases and J dropped 2 bases, with 7 bases sitting between them. In DNA, the CDR3 is TGTGCCAGCAGCTTACCGGACACTGGAAACACCATATATTTT. Its protein product is CASSLPDTGNTIYF.

The gene calls are TRBV4-1 and TRBJ1-5, with TRBD1 as a possible D gene (6 bases). Germline CDR1 reads MGHRA; CDR2 reads YSYEKL. CDR3 size: 13 residues. The CDR3 coding sequence is TGCGGGCAGCCGAGGGGGTTTCGACAGCCCCAGCATTTT. Its translation is CGQPRGFRQPQHF.

This clonotype has more than one count but fewer than ten. The chain couples TRBV29-1 to TRBJ2-5, with 7 bases matching TRBD1. With V trimmed by 2 bases and J by 1 base, 7 bases remained unmatched. Per the germline V gene, CDR1 is SQVTM and CDR2 is ANQGSEA. This CDR3 has 15 residues. CDR3 residues: CSVELQGQPQETQYF. CDR3 in DNA: TGCAGCGTTGAACTCCAGGGACAGCCCCAAGAGACCCAGTACTTC.

This clonotype was recorded a few times. The V gene is TRBV7-9, the J gene TRBJ2-7; either TRBD1 or TRBD2 may supply D (5 bases each). The ends were cut back, 6 bases at V and 3 bases at J, with 12 bases in the middle. The CDR3 length is 13 residues. From germline, CDR1 is SEHNR and CDR2 FQNEAQ (reference sequence). The CDR3 is CASRPGTGYEQYF. The CDR3 DNA reads as TGTGCCAGCAGGCCCGGGACGGGCTACGAGCAGTACTTC.

This clonotype was observed at least ten times. This chain links TRBV5-1 with TRBJ2-7; 10 bases match TRBD2. With V trimmed by 2 bases and J by 4 bases, 15 bases remained unmatched. Germline CDR1 reads SGHRS; CDR2 reads YFSETQ. CDR3 length: 18 residues. CDR3 coding DNA: TGCGCCAGCAGCTTCCTGCCAGGTGGAGGACTAGCGGTTTACGAGCAGTACTTC. Encoded protein: CASSFLPGGGLAVYEQYF.